This T cell receptor beta chain was captured in a study of PD-L1 blockade in urothelial cancer. In the study overall: The researchers analyzed blood 3 weeks (second dose) and 6 weeks after treatment start.

Germline CDR1 and CDR2: MNHNS and SASEGT. Trimming took off 4 bases at V and 1 base at J, with 14 bases between the two ends. The CDR3 runs 16 residues. The method was immunoSEQ multiplex PCR; TCRdb's version includes in-frame clones alone and lacks a portion of them. Among 90,000 or so clones listed, 89% were seen once. Regarding time point: pretreatment peripheral blood. Material: PBMCs, obtained around atezolizumab (anti-PD-L1) treatment. The chain combines TRBV6-1 with TRBJ1-5, with TRBD1 as a possible D gene (5 bases). The sequence came from an elderly woman with urothelial cancer. This CDR3 is CASSVTRAGSNQPQHF. The CDR3 nucleotides read TGTGCCAGCAGTGTAACCAGGGCGGGAAGCAATCAGCCCCAGCATTTT.